The 5 T cell receptor beta chains listed next were all sequenced from one sample in a study of blood T cell repertoires in COVID-19. Here immunoSEQ multiplex PCR was the method, and the copy in TCRdb shows in-frame clones only, minus some. The data show about 330,000 clones, over 80% seen once. The sequencing input was peripheral blood. These receptors all stem from a man aged 30 to 39 with COVID-19, enrolled during active disease.

J is TRBJ2-1 and V is TRBV15; possibly TRBD1 for D (6 bases). Germline CDR1 is LNHNV and CDR2 is YYDKDF (reference sequence). Trimming cost V 4 bases and J 9 bases, with 19 bases left between them. The CDR3 sequence is 15 residues long. The CDR3 here is CATSILGTRIGEQFF. The CDR3 region has the DNA TGTGCCACCAGCATTCTCGGGACAAGAATAGGTGAGCAGTTCTTC.

DNA of the CDR3: TGTGCCAGTCACCCTAACGCGGCAGGGGGGTCCTACGAGCAGTACTTC. Its translation is CASHPNAAGGSYEQYF. The gene calls are TRBV19 and TRBJ2-7; possible D gene TRBD1, 7 bases. CDR1 is LNHDA and CDR2 is SQIVND in the germline V gene (reference sequence). V lost 8 bases, J lost 1 base, and 21 bases lay in between. This CDR3 region has 16 residues.

With regard to this clone: One end of the junction is discordant with germline, which a read error may explain. This sample includes further DNA sequences coding for the same CDR3. This chain connects TRBV11-1 to TRBJ1-1, with TRBD1 matching over 7 bases. This CDR3 region has 15 residues. Germline CDR1 SGHAT, CDR2 FQDESV (reference sequence). Written as DNA, the CDR3 is TGTGCCAGTAGCTTGGAGGGGGCGAGAGGAACTGAAGCTTTCTTT. It yields the protein CASSLEGARGTEAFF.

The gene calls are TRBV19 and TRBJ2-3, with 7 bases aligning to TRBD1. The CDR3 spans 15 residues. The trim removed 3 bases at V and 5 bases at J, leaving 8 bases unmatched. In germline, CDR1 is LNHDA, CDR2 SQIVND (reference sequence). CDR3 nucleotide sequence: TGTGCCAGTAGTATTAACAGGGGAGAGGGAGATACGCAGTATTTT. Protein product: CASSINRGEGDTQYF.

The chain links TRBV4-3 to TRBJ2-3; maybe TRBD2 (6 bases). Germline V gives CDR1 LGHNA, CDR2 YSLEER. The CDR3 length is 14 residues. V dropped 1 base and J dropped 4 bases, with 9 bases sitting between them. The CDR3 nucleotides are TGCGCCAGCAGCCAAGCGGGAGTTGCAGATACGCAGTATTTT. Protein sequence: CASSQAGVADTQYF.